This T cell receptor (beta chain) comes out of a study of cytomegalovirus exposure and HLA in healthy donors. Study observations and caveats: Among TCR beta chains of equal frequency, HLA-associated ones were more clonally expanded in a later analysis. Association of a missense DCLRE1C variant with TCR beta V- and J-gene trimming was reported in a later analysis.

This clone has just a few counts. Its antigen remains unidentified. The primer mix had 60 Vbeta and 13 Jbeta primers. In the original analysis: Roughly 11 million shared chains were among the roughly 80 million unique TCR beta chains that a later analysis counted. Measured with immunoSEQ multiplex PCR; TCRdb has only the in-frame clones, and not every one. V and J calls and clone size follow that table, whereas D and trimming were derived from the DNA. This table has around 130,000 clones, about 8.6% appearing once. Germline CDR1 and CDR2: SQVTM and ANQGSEA. V was pared by 6 bases and J by 6 bases, with 4 bases of the junction left unmatched. The CDR3 contains 12 residues.

The sequencing sample was made of PBMCs. The source of this sequence is a woman in her forties in good health and CMV-seropositive. V is TRBV29-1 and J is TRBJ1-5, with 8 bases aligning to TRBD1. The CDR3 DNA follows: TGCAGCGTCCGGACAGGGAGTCAGCCCCAGCATTTT. Residues: CSVRTGSQPQHF.